The T cell receptor beta chain under discussion was sequenced for a study of cytomegalovirus exposure and HLA in healthy donors. Comment on this clone: Antigen specificity is unknown.

Study-wide findings and caveats: With further analysis later on, most CMV-associated TCR beta chains appeared HLA-restricted. According to the study, roughly 160 TCR beta chains were cytomegalovirus-associated.

The PCR used 60 Vbeta and 13 Jbeta primers. This table comes from immunoSEQ multiplex PCR, and its TCRdb copy is limited to in-frame clones, with some not included. The sample consists of some 160,000 clones, 68% of them appearing once. The receptor was isolated from a man in his 60s in good health and CMV-seronegative. The sequenced sample was PBMCs.

The CDR3 DNA sequence: TGTGCCAGCAGCTTAGCGTGGGGGGTAGGGGAGGTACCCTACGAGCAGTACTTC. Translated: CASSLAWGVGEVPYEQYF. The chain carries TRBV7-9 and TRBJ2-7; D might be TRBD2 (6 bases). The V gene's germline CDR1 is SEHNR and CDR2 FQNEAQ (reference sequence). Trimming cost V 0 bases and J 2 bases, with 20 bases left between them. The CDR3 contains 18 residues.